The clone carrying this T cell receptor (beta chain) has only one observation. Its antigen is undetermined. The PCR contained 60 Vbeta and 13 Jbeta primers. Method: immunoSEQ multiplex PCR; TCRdb's copy keeps in-frame clones and lacks some. The sample has some 100,000 clones, roughly 79% seen once. The record originates from a study of cytomegalovirus exposure and HLA in healthy donors. At the level of the study: A prior study identified 90 million to 120 million unique TCR beta sequences from some 180 million T cells.

The CDR3 covers 15 residues. Germline V gene data show CDR1 as SGDLS and CDR2 as YYNGEE. V lost 5 bases, J lost 2 bases, and 15 bases lay in between. Study findings and constraints: Rarity marked most TCR sequences, yet some public TCRs occurred in many donors. Later, TCR association rates were found to vary by HLA locus, highest for DRB1 and lowest for HLA-C.

This receptor was taken from a woman aged 45-65 years in good health and CMV-seropositive. This rearrangement joins TRBV9 to TRBJ2-3; possible D gene TRBD2, 5 bases. The sequencing sample was made of PBMCs. The DNA for the CDR3 is TGTGCCAGCAGTCCCACCAGCGGTACCACAGATACGCAGTATTTT. This sequence encodes CASSPTSGTTDTQYF.